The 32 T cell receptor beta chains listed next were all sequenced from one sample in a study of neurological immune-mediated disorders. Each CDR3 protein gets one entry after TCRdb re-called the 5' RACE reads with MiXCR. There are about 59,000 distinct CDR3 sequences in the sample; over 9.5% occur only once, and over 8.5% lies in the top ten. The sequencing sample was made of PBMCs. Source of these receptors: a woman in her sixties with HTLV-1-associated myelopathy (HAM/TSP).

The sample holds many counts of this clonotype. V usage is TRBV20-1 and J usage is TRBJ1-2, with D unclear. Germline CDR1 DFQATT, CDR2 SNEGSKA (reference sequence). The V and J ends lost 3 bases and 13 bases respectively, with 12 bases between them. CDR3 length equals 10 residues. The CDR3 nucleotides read TGCAGTGCTAGTTCCGAGACGATCACCTTC. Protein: CSASSETITF.

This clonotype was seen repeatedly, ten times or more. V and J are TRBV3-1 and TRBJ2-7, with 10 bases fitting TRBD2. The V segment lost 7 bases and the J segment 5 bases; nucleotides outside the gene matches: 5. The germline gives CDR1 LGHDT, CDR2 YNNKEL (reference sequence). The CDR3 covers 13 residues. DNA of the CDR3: TGTGCCAGCACTTCTAGCGGGAGCCACGAGCAGTACTTC. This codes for CASTSSGSHEQYF.

In DNA, the CDR3 is TGTGCCATCGGAAGACTAGCGGGGGGTCCCGGGAGCACAGATACGCAGTATTTT. It encodes CAIGRLAGGPGSTDTQYF. The chain links TRBV10-3 to TRBJ2-3, with 13 nucleotides matching TRBD2. The CDR3 totals 18 residues. Germline V gene data show CDR1 as ENHRY and CDR2 as SYGVKD. V was clipped by 8 bases and J by 0 bases; unmatched bases: 11.

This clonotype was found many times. The CDR3: CASSFRGTSGFGYEQYF. CDR3 nucleotide sequence: TGCGCCAGCAGCTTTCGAGGGACTAGCGGGTTCGGCTACGAGCAGTACTTC. The chain carries TRBV5-1 and TRBJ2-7; TRBD2 aligns across 12 bases. V lost 2 bases to trimming and J lost 3 bases; unmatched junction nucleotides: 9. The CDR3 loop spans 17 amino acids. The germline V gene encodes CDR1 SGHRS and CDR2 YFSETQ. Looking up the rest from reference TRBV5-1 and TRBJ2-7 gives the full variable domain: KAGVTQTPRYLIKTRGQQVTLSCSPISGHRSVSWYQQTPGQGLQFLFEYFSETQRNKGNFPGRFSGRQFSNSRSEMNVSTLELGDSALYLCASSFRGTSGFGYEQYFGPGTRLTVT.

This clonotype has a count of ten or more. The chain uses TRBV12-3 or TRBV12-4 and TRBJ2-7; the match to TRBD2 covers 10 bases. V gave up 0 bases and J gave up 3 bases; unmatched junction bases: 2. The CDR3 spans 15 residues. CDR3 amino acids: CASSLASGGIYEQYF. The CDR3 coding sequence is TGTGCCAGCAGTTTAGCTAGCGGGGGGATCTACGAGCAGTACTTC.

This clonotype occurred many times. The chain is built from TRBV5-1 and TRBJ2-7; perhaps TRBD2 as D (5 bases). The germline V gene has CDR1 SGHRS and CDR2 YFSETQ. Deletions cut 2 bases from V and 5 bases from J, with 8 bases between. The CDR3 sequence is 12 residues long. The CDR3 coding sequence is TGCGCCAGCAGCTTAACTAGAAACGAGCAGTACTTC. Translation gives CASSLTRNEQYF.

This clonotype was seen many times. The CDR3 nucleotides are TGCGCCAGCAGCCGTGACAGGATCACCTCCTACGAGCAGTACTTC. Residues: CASSRDRITSYEQYF. The chain joins TRBV5-1 to TRBJ2-7; tentative D call: TRBD1 (6 bases). V dropped 4 bases and J dropped 0 bases, with 14 bases sitting between them. Germline V gives CDR1 SGHRS, CDR2 YFSETQ. CDR3 length: 15 amino acids.

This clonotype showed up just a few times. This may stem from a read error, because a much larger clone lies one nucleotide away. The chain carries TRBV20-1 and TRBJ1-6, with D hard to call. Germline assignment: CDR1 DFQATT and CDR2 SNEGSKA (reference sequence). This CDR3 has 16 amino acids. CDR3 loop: CSAGDRQALGNSPLHF. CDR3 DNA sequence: TGCAGTGCTGGAGATCGGCAGGCCCTAGGAAATTCACCCCTCCACTTT.

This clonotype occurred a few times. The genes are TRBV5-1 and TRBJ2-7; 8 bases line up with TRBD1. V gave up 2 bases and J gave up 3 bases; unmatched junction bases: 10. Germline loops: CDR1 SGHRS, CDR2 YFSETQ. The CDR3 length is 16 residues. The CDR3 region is CASSFLTGDNHYEQYF. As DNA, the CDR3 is TGCGCCAGCAGCTTTTTGACAGGGGACAATCACTACGAGCAGTACTTC.

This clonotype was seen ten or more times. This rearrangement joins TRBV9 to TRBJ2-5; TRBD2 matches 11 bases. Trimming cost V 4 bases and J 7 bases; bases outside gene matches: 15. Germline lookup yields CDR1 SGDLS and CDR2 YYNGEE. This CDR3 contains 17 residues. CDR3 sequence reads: CASSPPFSTSGTGTQYF. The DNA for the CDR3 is TGTGCCAGCAGCCCCCCCTTTTCGACTAGCGGGACAGGGACCCAGTACTTC.

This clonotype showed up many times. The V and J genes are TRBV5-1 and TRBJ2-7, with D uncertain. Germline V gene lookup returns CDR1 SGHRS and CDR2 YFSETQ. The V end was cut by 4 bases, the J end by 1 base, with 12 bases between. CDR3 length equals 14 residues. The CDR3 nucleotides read TGCGCCAGCAGCCCCAGGACGACATCCTACGAGCAGTACTTC. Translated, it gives CASSPRTTSYEQYF.

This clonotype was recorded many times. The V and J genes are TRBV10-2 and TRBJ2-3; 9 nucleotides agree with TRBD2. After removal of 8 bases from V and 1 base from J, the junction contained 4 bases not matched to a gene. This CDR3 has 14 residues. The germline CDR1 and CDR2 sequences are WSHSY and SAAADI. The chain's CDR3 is CASVAGVGTDTQYF. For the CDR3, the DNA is TGCGCCAGCGTAGCGGGAGTAGGCACAGATACGCAGTATTTT.

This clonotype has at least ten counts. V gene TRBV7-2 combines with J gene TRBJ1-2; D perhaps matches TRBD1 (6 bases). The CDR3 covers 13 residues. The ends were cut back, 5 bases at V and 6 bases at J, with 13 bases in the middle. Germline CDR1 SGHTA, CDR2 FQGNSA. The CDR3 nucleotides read TGTGCCAGCAGCAGAACAGGGTCGGATGGCTACACCTTC. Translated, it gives CASSRTGSDGYTF.

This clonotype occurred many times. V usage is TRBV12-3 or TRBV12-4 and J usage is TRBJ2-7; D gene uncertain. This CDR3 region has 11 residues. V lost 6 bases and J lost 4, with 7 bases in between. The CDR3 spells CASRCPYEQYF. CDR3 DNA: TGTGCCAGCAGATGCCCTTACGAGCAGTACTTC.

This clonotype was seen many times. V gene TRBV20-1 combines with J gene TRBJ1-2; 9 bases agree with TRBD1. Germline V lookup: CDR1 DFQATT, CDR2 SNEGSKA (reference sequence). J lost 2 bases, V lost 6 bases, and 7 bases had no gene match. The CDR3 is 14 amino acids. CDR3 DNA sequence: TGCAGTGCCGTGGGGGACAGGGAAAACTATGGCTACACCTTC. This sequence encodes CSAVGDRENYGYTF.

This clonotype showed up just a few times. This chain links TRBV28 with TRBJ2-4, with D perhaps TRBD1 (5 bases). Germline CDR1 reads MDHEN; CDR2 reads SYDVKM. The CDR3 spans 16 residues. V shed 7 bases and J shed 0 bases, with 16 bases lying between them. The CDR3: CASTPDSEKAKNIQYF. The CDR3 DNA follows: TGTGCCAGCACCCCCGACAGTGAAAAAGCCAAAAACATTCAGTACTTC.

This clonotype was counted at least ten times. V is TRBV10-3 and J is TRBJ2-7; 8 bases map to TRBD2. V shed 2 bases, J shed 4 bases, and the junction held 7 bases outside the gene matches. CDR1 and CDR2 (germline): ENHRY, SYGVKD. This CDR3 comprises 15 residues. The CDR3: CAISEQIGGRYEQYF. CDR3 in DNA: TGTGCCATCAGTGAGCAGATCGGCGGGAGGTACGAGCAGTACTTC.

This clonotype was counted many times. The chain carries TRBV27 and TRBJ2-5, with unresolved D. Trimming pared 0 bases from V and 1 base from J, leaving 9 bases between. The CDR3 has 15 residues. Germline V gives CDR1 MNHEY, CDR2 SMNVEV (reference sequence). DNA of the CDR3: TGTGCCAGCAGTTTATCCTCGCGGTTCCAAGAGACCCAGTACTTC. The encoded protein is CASSLSSRFQETQYF.

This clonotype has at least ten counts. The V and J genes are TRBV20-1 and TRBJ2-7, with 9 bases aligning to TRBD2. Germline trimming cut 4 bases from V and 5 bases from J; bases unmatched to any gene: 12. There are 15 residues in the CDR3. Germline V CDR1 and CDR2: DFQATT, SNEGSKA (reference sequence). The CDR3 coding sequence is TGCAGTGCTATGGAAGCGGGAGGCCCCCCCCACGAGCAGTACTTC. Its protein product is CSAMEAGGPPHEQYF.

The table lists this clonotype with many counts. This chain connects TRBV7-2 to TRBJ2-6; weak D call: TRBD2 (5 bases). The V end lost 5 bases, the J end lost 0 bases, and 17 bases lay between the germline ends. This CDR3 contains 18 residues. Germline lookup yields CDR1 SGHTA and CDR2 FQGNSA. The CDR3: CASSLLVGLASGANVLTF. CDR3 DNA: TGTGCCAGCAGCCTCCTGGTAGGACTCGCCTCTGGGGCCAACGTCCTGACTTTC.

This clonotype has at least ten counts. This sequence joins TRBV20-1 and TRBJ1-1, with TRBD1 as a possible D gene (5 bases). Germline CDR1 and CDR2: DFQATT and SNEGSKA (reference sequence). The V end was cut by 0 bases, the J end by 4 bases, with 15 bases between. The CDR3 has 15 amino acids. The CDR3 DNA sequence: TGCAGTGCTAGAGATGGGGTCAGGGCGAGCACTGAAGCTTTCTTT. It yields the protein CSARDGVRASTEAFF.

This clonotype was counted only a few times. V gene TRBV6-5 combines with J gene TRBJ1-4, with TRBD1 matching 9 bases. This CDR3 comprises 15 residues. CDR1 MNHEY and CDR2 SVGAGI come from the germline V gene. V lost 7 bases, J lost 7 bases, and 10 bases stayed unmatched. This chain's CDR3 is CASKSGQGPGEKLFF. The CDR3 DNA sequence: TGTGCCAGCAAGTCGGGACAGGGTCCGGGTGAAAAACTGTTTTTT.

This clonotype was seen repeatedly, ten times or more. The CDR3 DNA is TGTGCCAGCACATCCCGGGGAAATTCACCCCTCCACTTT. Protein: CASTSRGNSPLHF. This sequence joins TRBV12-3 or TRBV12-4 and TRBJ1-6; no clear D gene. With 7 bases removed from V and 7 bases from J, the gap between germline ends came to 11 bases. The CDR3 is 13 amino acids.

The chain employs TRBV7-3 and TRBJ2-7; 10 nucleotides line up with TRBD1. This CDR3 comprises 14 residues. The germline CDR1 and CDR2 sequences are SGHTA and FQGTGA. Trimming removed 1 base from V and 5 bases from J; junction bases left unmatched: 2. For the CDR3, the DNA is TGTGCCAGCAGCTTAATCGGGACAGGGGACGAGCAGTACTTC. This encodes CASSLIGTGDEQYF.

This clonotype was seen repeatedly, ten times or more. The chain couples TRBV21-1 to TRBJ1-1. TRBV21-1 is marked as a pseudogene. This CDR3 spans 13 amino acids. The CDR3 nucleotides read TGTGCCGTCCTAGAGGGAAAGATGCTCGAAGCTTTCTTT. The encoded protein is CAVLEGKMLEAFF.

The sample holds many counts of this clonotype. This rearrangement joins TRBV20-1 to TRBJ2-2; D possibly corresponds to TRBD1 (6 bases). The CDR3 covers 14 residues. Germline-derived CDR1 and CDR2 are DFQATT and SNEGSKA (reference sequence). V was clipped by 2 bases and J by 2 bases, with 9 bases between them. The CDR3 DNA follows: TGCAGTGCTAGACCAGGGGCAAACACCGGGGAGCTGTTTTTT. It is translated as CSARPGANTGELFF.

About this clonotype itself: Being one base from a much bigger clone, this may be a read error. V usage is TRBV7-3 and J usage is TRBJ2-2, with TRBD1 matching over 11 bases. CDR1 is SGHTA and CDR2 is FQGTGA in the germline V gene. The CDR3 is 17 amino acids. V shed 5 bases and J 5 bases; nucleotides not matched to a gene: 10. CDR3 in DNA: TGTGCCAGCAGCCAACGGGTGGGACAGGGGGAGACCGGGGAGCTGTTTTTT. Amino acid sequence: CASSQRVGQGETGELFF.

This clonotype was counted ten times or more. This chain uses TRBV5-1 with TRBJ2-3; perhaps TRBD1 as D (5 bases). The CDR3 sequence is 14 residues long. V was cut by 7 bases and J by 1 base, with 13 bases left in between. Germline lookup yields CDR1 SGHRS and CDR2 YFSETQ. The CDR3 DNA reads TGCGCCAGCGGATCGGACATGCGCACAGATACGCAGTATTTT. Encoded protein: CASGSDMRTDTQYF.

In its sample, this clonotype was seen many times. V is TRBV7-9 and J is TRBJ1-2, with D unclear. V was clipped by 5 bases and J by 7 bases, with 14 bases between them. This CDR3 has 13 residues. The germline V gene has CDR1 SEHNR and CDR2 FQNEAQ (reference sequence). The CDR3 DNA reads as TGTGCCAGCAGCCCTTTGGGGAGCGGTGGCTACACCTTC. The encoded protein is CASSPLGSGGYTF.

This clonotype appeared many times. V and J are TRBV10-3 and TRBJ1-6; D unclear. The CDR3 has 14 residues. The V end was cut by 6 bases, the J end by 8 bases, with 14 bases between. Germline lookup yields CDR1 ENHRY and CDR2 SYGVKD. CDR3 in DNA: TGTGCCATCAGCCGACGGAGTGGGGATTCACCCCTCCACTTT. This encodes CAISRRSGDSPLHF.

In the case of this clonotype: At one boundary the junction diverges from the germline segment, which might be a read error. The CDR3 DNA reads as TGTGCCAGTAGCCAAGATGTCTCGGTGCTGGCTGAAAAACTGTTTTTT. Its protein is CASSQDVSVLAEKLFF. V gene TRBV3-1 combines with J gene TRBJ1-4; D uncertain. This CDR3 has 16 residues. Germline V gene sequence: CDR1 LGHDT, CDR2 YNNKEL (reference sequence).

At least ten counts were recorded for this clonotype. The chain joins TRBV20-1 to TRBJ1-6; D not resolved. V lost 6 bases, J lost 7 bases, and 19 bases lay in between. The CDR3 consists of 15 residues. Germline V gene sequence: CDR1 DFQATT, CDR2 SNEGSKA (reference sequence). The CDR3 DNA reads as TGCAGTGCCCCGAAGGGTGGCTCGGGGAATTCACCCCTCCACTTT. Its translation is CSAPKGGSGNSPLHF.